The 9 T cell receptor beta chains reported below all come from one sample, sequenced in a study of blood T cell repertoires in COVID-19. The data were produced by immunoSEQ multiplex PCR, yet TCRdb's version contains in-frame clones alone and is incomplete. Among under 350,000 clones, 80% to 90% were seen once, and the ten largest hold roughly 4.2%. The specimen was PBMCs or T cells enriched from blood (not recorded which). These receptors were taken from a woman in her thirties or forties with acute COVID-19.

This clone was observed a single time. The chain has TRBV13 and TRBJ1-2; 9 bases map to TRBD1. Germline values: CDR1 PRHDT, CDR2 FYEKMQ (reference sequence). The CDR3 runs to 15 residues. V lost 4 bases to trimming and J lost 6 bases; unmatched junction nucleotides: 9. The DNA of the CDR3 is TGTGCCAGCAGCTCATTATCCGGGACAGGGAATGGCTACACCTTC. Translated: CASSSLSGTGNGYTF.

The rearrangement joins TRBV19 to TRBJ1-3; a possible D gene is TRBD1 (6 bases). Germline loops: CDR1 LNHDA, CDR2 SQIVND (reference sequence). V was shortened by 6 bases and J by 6 bases, with 15 bases between the two germline ends. The length of the CDR3 is 14 residues. DNA of the CDR3: TGTGCCAGTAGGAAGTGGACAGAGCTAAACACCATATATTTT. Encoded protein: CASRKWTELNTIYF.

The chain is built from TRBV7-6 and TRBJ2-2; 7 nucleotides line up with TRBD2. Germline V lookup: CDR1 SGHVS, CDR2 FNYEAQ. The CDR3 spans 15 residues. V lost 5 bases to trimming and J lost 6 bases; unmatched junction nucleotides: 9. This CDR3 reads CASSGSLRGAGELFF. CDR3 sequence (DNA): TGTGCCAGCAGCGGGAGCCTACGGGGGGCCGGGGAGCTGTTTTTT.

The V gene is TRBV6-1, the J gene TRBJ2-3, with TRBD1 matching over 9 bases. CDR1 and CDR2 from the germline V gene are MNHNS and SASEGT. V gave up 2 bases and J gave up 5 bases; unmatched junction bases: 5. The CDR3 sequence is 15 residues long. CDR3 loop: CASSEMGQGVDTQYF. The CDR3 DNA follows: TGTGCCAGCAGTGAAATGGGACAGGGTGTAGATACGCAGTATTTT.

The gene calls are TRBV19 and TRBJ2-7; 7 bases are shared with TRBD1. CDR3 size: 15 residues. J gave up 3 bases and V 8 bases, and 13 bases lay outside the gene matches. Germline CDR1 reads LNHDA; CDR2 reads SQIVND (reference sequence). CDR3 in amino acids: CASRQNRDSYYEQYF. As DNA, the CDR3 is TGTGCCAGTCGGCAGAACCGGGACAGTTACTACGAGCAGTACTTC.

The chain combines TRBV19 with TRBJ1-5, with D possibly TRBD1 on 6 matching bases. Trimming took 4 bases from V and 11 from J, leaving 12 bases between them. The length of the CDR3 is 12 residues. The germline CDR1 and CDR2 sequences are LNHDA and SQIVND (reference sequence). CDR3 loop: CASSTQGSAQHF. CDR3 DNA sequence: TGTGCCAGTAGTACACAGGGATCAGCCCAGCATTTT.

The gene calls are TRBV5-1 and TRBJ1-6, with 7 bases matching TRBD1. This CDR3 has 15 residues. V was clipped by 2 bases and J by 7 bases; unmatched bases: 6. Germline V gene lookup returns CDR1 SGHRS and CDR2 YFSETQ. CDR3: CASSFGQARNSPLHF. The CDR3 nucleotides read TGCGCCAGCAGCTTTGGACAGGCTCGGAATTCACCCCTCCACTTT.

CDR3 DNA: TGTGCCAGCAACTTACAGAGGGAGGGGCTCCACGAGCAGTACTTC. Translated, it gives CASNLQREGLHEQYF. The rearrangement links TRBV6-5 to TRBJ2-7, with 7 nucleotides matching TRBD2. V gave up 7 bases and J gave up 5 bases; unmatched junction bases: 14. Germline V gene data show CDR1 as MNHEY and CDR2 as SVGAGI. The CDR3 is made up of 15 amino acids.

The V gene is TRBV27, the J gene TRBJ2-7; tentatively, D is TRBD2 (5 bases). This CDR3 spans 13 amino acids. Looked up from germline, CDR1 is MNHEY and CDR2 is SMNVEV (reference sequence). Deletions cut 1 base from V and 6 bases from J, with 10 bases between. The CDR3 DNA reads as TGTGCCAGCAGTTTATTCGGGGTTGGCGAGCAGTACTTC. Translating it yields CASSLFGVGEQYF.